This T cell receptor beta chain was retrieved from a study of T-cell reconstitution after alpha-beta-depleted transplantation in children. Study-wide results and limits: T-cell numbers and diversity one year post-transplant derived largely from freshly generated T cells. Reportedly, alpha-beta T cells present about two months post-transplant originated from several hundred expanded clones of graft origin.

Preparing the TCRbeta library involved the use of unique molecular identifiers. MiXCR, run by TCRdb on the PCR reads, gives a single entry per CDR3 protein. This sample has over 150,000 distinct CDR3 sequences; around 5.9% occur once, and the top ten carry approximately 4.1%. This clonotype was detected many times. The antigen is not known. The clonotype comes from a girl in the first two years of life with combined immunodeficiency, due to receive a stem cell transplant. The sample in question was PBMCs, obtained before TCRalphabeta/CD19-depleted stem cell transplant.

The CDR3 here is CASSDRLDTQYF. In nucleotides, the CDR3 is TGTGCCAGCAGCGACCGCTTGGATACGCAGTATTTT. The chain is built from TRBV7-2 and TRBJ2-3; D ambiguous. This CDR3 has 12 residues. V shed 5 bases and J shed 6 bases, with 9 bases lying between them. Germline V gene data show CDR1 as SGHTA and CDR2 as FQGNSA.